Following are 19 T cell receptor beta chains from one sample sequenced in a study of CD8 T cells in Susac syndrome. An amount of RNA that ranged from about 0.45 to 1 ug was reverse transcribed with random hexamers. TCRdb re-derived calls from the immunoSEQ multiplex PCR reads in MiXCR, one entry per CDR3 protein. The data show around 50,000 distinct CDR3 sequences, around 92% seen once. Sample: CD8+ T cells from PBMCs. These receptors all stem from a human donor in good health.

The chain recombines TRBV7-9 with TRBJ2-5; 7 bases fit TRBD2. CDR1 SEHNR and CDR2 FQNEAQ come from the germline V gene (reference sequence). V dropped 5 bases and J dropped 1; count of bases not matched to a gene: 7. This CDR3 region has 15 residues. CDR3 amino acids: CASSHQLAPQETQYF. DNA of the CDR3: TGTGCCAGCAGCCACCAACTAGCGCCCCAAGAGACCCAGTACTTC.

The chain carries TRBV19 and TRBJ2-1; D gene uncertain. Deletions cut 4 bases from V and 5 bases from J, with 9 bases between. Germline V gene sequence: CDR1 LNHDA, CDR2 SQIVND (reference sequence). The CDR3 totals 13 residues. DNA of the CDR3: TGTGCCAGTAGTACCCCCCCCGACAATGAGCAGTTCTTC. This sequence encodes CASSTPPDNEQFF. The whole variable domain, filled in from reference TRBV19 and TRBJ2-1, reads DGGITQSPKYLFRKEGQNVTLSCEQNLNHDAMYWYRQDPGQGLRLIYYSQIVNDFQKGDIAEGYSVSREKKESFPLTVTSAQKNPTAFYLCASSTPPDNEQFFGPGTRLTVL.

In the case of this clonotype: A junction end diverges from the germline sequence, so it may reflect a read error. The chain is built from TRBV13 and TRBJ2-7; a possible D gene is TRBD1 (5 bases). This CDR3 spans 14 amino acids. Germline loops: CDR1 PRHDT, CDR2 FYEKMQ (reference sequence). CDR3 amino acids: CASSIGATSYEQYF. In nucleotides, the CDR3 is TGTGCCAGCAGCATAGGGGCTACCTCCTACGAGCAGTACTTC.

This chain links TRBV3-1 with TRBJ2-1; 8 positions match TRBD1. V was clipped by 5 bases and J by 8 bases; unmatched bases: 5. Germline V CDR1 and CDR2: LGHDT, YNNKEL (reference sequence). CDR3 length: 13 amino acids. The CDR3, as DNA: TGTGCCAGCAGCGGACAGGGTCGGGATGAGCAGTTCTTC. Translating it yields CASSGQGRDEQFF.

This chain connects TRBV19 to TRBJ2-7; TRBD1 agrees at 8 bases. The CDR3 runs 13 residues. Trimming at V came to 3 bases and at J to 5 bases, leaving 3 bases not matched to a gene. Germline V gene sequence: CDR1 LNHDA, CDR2 SQIVND (reference sequence). The CDR3 region has the DNA TGTGCCAGTAGTATCCAGGGGGCTAACGAGCAGTACTTC. This sequence encodes CASSIQGANEQYF.

This clonotype was observed a handful of times. The chain carries TRBV19 and TRBJ2-1; maybe TRBD2 (6 bases). The CDR3 totals 11 residues. Between the trimmed V and J ends, which lost 5 bases and 7 bases, there was a span of 6 bases. CDR1 LNHDA and CDR2 SQIVND come from the germline V gene (reference sequence). The CDR3 bases are TGTGCCAGTAGTGGGGGGAATGAGCAGTTCTTC. This gives the protein CASSGGNEQFF.

The gene calls are TRBV29-1 and TRBJ2-1; tentatively, D is TRBD1 or TRBD2 (6 bases each). The V gene's germline CDR1 is SQVTM and CDR2 ANQGSEA. There are 16 residues in the CDR3. V was cut by 3 bases and J by 2 bases, with 17 bases left in between. CDR3 amino acids: CSVEGRVGGPYNEQFF. CDR3 nucleotide sequence: TGCAGCGTTGAGGGTCGTGTGGGGGGCCCCTACAATGAGCAGTTCTTC.

V gene TRBV11-2 combines with J gene TRBJ1-2; the D is unclear. From germline, CDR1 is SGHAT and CDR2 FQNNGV. The CDR3 runs 14 residues. Trimming removed 8 bases at V and 3 bases at J, with 16 bases between. The chain's CDR3 is CASLGPDEDYGYTF. The CDR3 bases are TGTGCCAGCTTGGGTCCCGACGAGGACTATGGCTACACCTTC.

The chain couples TRBV29-1 to TRBJ1-1; 10 nucleotides agree with TRBD1. The CDR3 totals 17 residues. V shed 5 bases and J 0 bases; nucleotides not matched to a gene: 12. Germline V gene data show CDR1 as SQVTM and CDR2 as ANQGSEA. CDR3 amino acids: CSVLPRTGGTMNTEAFF. DNA of the CDR3: TGCAGCGTTCTCCCCCGGACAGGGGGGACCATGAACACTGAAGCTTTCTTT.

The V and J genes are TRBV4-3 and TRBJ1-1; tentative D call: TRBD1 (5 bases). Germline V gene data show CDR1 as LGHNA and CDR2 as YSLEER. The V end lost 0 bases, the J end lost 2 bases, and 13 bases lay between the germline ends. The CDR3 sequence is 16 residues long. The CDR3 sequence is CASSQDRASGNTEAFF. The CDR3 coding sequence is TGCGCCAGCAGCCAAGACAGGGCATCAGGAAACACTGAAGCTTTCTTT.

The chain is built from TRBV4-3 and TRBJ1-2; D gene unclear. CDR3 length: 13 residues. The germline V gene encodes CDR1 LGHNA and CDR2 YSLEER. Trimming took off 0 bases at V and 5 bases at J, with 7 bases between the two ends. CDR3 protein: CASSQDPPYGYTF. The CDR3 DNA reads as TGCGCCAGCAGCCAAGATCCCCCGTATGGCTACACCTTC.

This clonotype was counted a few times. The chain has TRBV29-1 and TRBJ2-1; TRBD2 aligns across 7 bases. Trimming cost V 7 bases and J 5 bases; bases outside gene matches: 11. The CDR3 spans 14 residues. In germline, CDR1 is SQVTM, CDR2 ANQGSEA. The CDR3 loop is CSARLAASNNEQFF. The CDR3 region has the DNA TGCAGCGCCCGGCTAGCGGCTTCAAACAATGAGCAGTTCTTC.

The rearrangement links TRBV30 to TRBJ2-2, with a possible D match to TRBD1 (5 bases). Trimming left V 3 bases short and J 6 bases short, with 8 bases between. Germline CDR1 and CDR2: GTSNPN and SVGIG (reference sequence). This CDR3 is built from 12 residues. The chain's CDR3 is CAWSLTAGELFF. For the CDR3, the DNA is TGTGCCTGGAGCCTGACAGCCGGGGAGCTGTTTTTT. The full variable domain, rest sourced from reference TRBV30 and TRBJ2-2, is SQTIHQWPATLVQPVGSPLSLECTVEGTSNPNLYWYRQAAGRGLQLLFYSVGIGQISSEVPQNLSASRPQDRQFILSSKKLLLSDSGFYLCAWSLTAGELFFGEGSRLTVL.

This clonotype was counted once. This chain connects TRBV24-1 to TRBJ2-1, with D perhaps matching TRBD1 (6 bases). Germline V gene data show CDR1 as KGHDR and CDR2 as SFDVKD. Trimming took 4 bases from V and 12 from J, leaving 18 bases between them. CDR3 length: 14 residues. The CDR3 here is CATSDLVSQQGQFF. CDR3 sequence (DNA): TGTGCCACCAGTGACCTAGTTTCTCAACAGGGGCAGTTCTTC.

This clonotype was detected only once. This sequence joins TRBV6-2 or TRBV6-3 and TRBJ2-1; D not certain. Between the trimmed V and J ends, which lost 0 bases and 0 bases, there was a span of 21 bases. The CDR3 loop spans 20 amino acids. Per the germline V gene, CDR1 is MNHEY and CDR2 is SVGEGT. The CDR3: CASSYSQIVVARSSYNEQFF. The DNA for the CDR3 is TGTGCCAGCAGTTACTCGCAAATCGTTGTGGCCCGGAGCTCCTACAATGAGCAGTTCTTC.

This clonotype was picked up one time. The chain has TRBV30 and TRBJ2-7; 9 nucleotides agree with TRBD2. Looked up from germline, CDR1 is GTSNPN and CDR2 is SVGIG (reference sequence). The V and J ends lost 4 bases and 5 bases, in that order; junction bases with no gene match: 3. The CDR3 spans 12 residues. The CDR3 sequence is CAWKLAGDEQYF. As DNA, the CDR3 is TGTGCCTGGAAACTAGCGGGCGACGAGCAGTACTTC.

This chain uses TRBV5-4 with TRBJ2-5; 13 nucleotides align to TRBD2. This CDR3 has 15 residues. Germline CDR1 is SGHNT and CDR2 is YYREEE (reference sequence). J gave up 2 bases and V 5 bases, and 3 bases lay outside the gene matches. The CDR3, as DNA: TGTGCCAGCAGTCCGGGACTAGCGGGACAAGAGACCCAGTACTTC. This translates into CASSPGLAGQETQYF.

The chain couples TRBV14 to TRBJ1-1; 7 bases match TRBD1. The CDR3 spans 18 residues. The germline CDR1 and CDR2 sequences are SGHDN and FVKESK. V was pared by 0 bases and J by 2 bases, with 12 bases of the junction left unmatched. CDR3 coding DNA: TGTGCCAGCAGCCAAGAATATTCCGGGACAGCACTTAACACTGAAGCTTTCTTT. Protein product: CASSQEYSGTALNTEAFF. The whole variable domain, remainder taken from reference TRBV14 and TRBJ1-1, is EAGVTQFPSHSVIEKGQTVTLRCDPISGHDNLYWYRRVMGKEIKFLLHFVKESKQDESGMPNNRFLAERTGGTYSTLKVQPAELEDSGVYFCASSQEYSGTALNTEAFFGQGTRLTVV.

This sequence joins TRBV29-1 and TRBJ2-1; weak D call: TRBD1 (6 bases). Germline V lookup: CDR1 SQVTM, CDR2 ANQGSEA. V gave up 3 bases and J gave up 0 bases, with 15 bases separating them. The CDR3 contains 16 residues. The CDR3 nucleotides read TGCAGCGTTGATGGGGTCAGGGGATCCTCCTACAATGAGCAGTTCTTC. It translates to CSVDGVRGSSYNEQFF.